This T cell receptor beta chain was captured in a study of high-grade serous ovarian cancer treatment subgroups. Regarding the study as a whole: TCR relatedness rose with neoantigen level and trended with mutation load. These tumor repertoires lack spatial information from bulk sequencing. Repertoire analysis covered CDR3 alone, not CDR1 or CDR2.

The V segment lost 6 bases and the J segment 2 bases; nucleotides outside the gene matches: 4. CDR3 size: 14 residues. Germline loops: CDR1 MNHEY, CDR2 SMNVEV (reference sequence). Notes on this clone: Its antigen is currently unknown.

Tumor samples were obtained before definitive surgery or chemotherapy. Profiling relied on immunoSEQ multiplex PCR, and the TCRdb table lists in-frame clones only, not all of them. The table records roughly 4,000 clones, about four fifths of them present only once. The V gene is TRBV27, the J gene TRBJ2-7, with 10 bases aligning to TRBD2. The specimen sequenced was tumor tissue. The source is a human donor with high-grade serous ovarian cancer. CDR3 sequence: CASRLAGGPYEQYF. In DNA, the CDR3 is TGTGCCAGCAGATTAGCGGGGGGCCCCTACGAGCAGTACTTC.